Listed here is a single T cell receptor (beta chain). Its antigen is still unknown. The data are from a study of T cells expressing NK-cell markers. Study-wide background: Sequenced donors, eight in total, included seven who were HCMV-seropositive and one who was seronegative. Study-level points and caveats: The study left the HCMV specificity of expanded NKG2C+ T cell clones unresolved.

TCRdb reprocessed the 5' RACE reads, keeping one entry per CDR3 protein, no DNA. The repertoire table contains about 150,000 distinct CDR3 sequences. The CDR3 length is 13 residues. Sequencing input: blood T cells: a sorted CD56 or NKG2C T cell subset, CD4+ or CD8+ T cells, or bulk PBMC T cells (not recorded which). The sequence was obtained from a woman aged 45-65 years in good health. The genes are TRBV12-3 or TRBV12-4 and TRBJ2-5; lacking DNA, the TRBD1 call made by TCRdb goes unchecked. CDR3 loop: CASSDSFQETQYF.